This T cell receptor (beta chain) was sequenced for a study of patients and donors after allogeneic stem cell transplantation. The germline V gene encodes CDR1 SGHVS and CDR2 FQNEAQ. This CDR3 spans 19 amino acids. Losses at the gene ends were 5 bases for V and 0 bases for J; bases not matched to a gene: 12. Each CDR3 protein gets one entry after TCRdb re-called the RT-PCR reads with MiXCR. The sample carries approximately 200,000 distinct CDR3 sequences, 13% to 15% recorded once. Sequencing was performed on blood, either unsorted or a sorted T cell fraction (not recorded which). This rearrangement joins TRBV7-8 to TRBJ2-6; 8 positions agree with TRBD2. The receptor comes from a human donor who was either an allogeneic HSCT recipient or a stem cell or donor lymphocyte infusion donor (not recorded which). It is not recorded whose cells these are; they may come from a transplant donor. CDR3 amino acids: CASSLLGGGPSSGANVLTF. The CDR3 DNA sequence: TGTGCCAGCAGCCTACTCGGGGGGGGGCCGTCCTCTGGGGCCAACGTCCTGACTTTC.